This passage covers 13 T cell receptor beta chains from one sample sequenced in a study of Ad26.COV2.S vaccination and SARS-CoV-2 variants. Treatment described: 19 received Ad26.COV2.S at low or high dose, single or two shots; several received placebo; per-sample allocation not given. Specimens were obtained on day 63 following the first vaccine or placebo injection. Assay used: immunoSEQ multiplex PCR; TCRdb lists only in-frame clones, some missing. The data contain approximately 340,000 clones, roughly 81% of them seen just once; the ten biggest clones take up roughly 3.1%. This sample comprised peripheral blood, obtained in a trial of Ad26.COV2.S vaccine versus placebo. The receptors shown here come from a person aged 18-60 years who received the Ad26.COV2.S COVID-19 vaccine or a placebo.

This clone was detected only once. The V call is TRBV9, the J call TRBJ1-2; no clear D. With 0 bases removed from V and 2 bases from J, the gap between germline ends came to 8 bases. Germline-derived CDR1 and CDR2 are SGDLS and YYNGEE. This CDR3 is built from 14 residues. The CDR3 coding sequence is TGTGCCAGCAGCGTAGTGGCAGCGAACTATGGCTACACCTTC. Protein product: CASSVVAANYGYTF.

V usage is TRBV9 and J usage is TRBJ2-1, with 9 bases that match TRBD2. From germline, CDR1 is SGDLS and CDR2 YYNGEE. This CDR3 contains 19 residues. The V segment lost 0 bases and the J segment 0 bases; nucleotides outside the gene matches: 10. CDR3 sequence (DNA): TGTGCCAGCAGCGTAGCTGGTAGCGGGAGTACCATCTCCTACAATGAGCAGTTCTTC. Residues: CASSVAGSGSTISYNEQFF. Full variable domain (missing parts from reference TRBV9 and TRBJ2-1): DSGVTQTPKHLITATGQRVTLRCSPRSGDLSVYWYQQSLDQGLQFLIQYYNGEERAKGNILERFSAQQFPDLHSELNLSSLELGDSALYFCASSVAGSGSTISYNEQFFGPGTRLTVL.

The rearrangement joins TRBV7-9 to TRBJ2-7; TRBD2 is a possible D gene (5 bases). This CDR3 contains 13 residues. Germline V gives CDR1 SEHNR, CDR2 FQNEAQ (reference sequence). Trimming shortened V by 5 bases and J by 3 bases, and 11 bases separated the two germline ends. CDR3 protein: CASSHELVYEQYF. The CDR3 DNA reads as TGTGCCAGCAGCCACGAACTAGTCTACGAGCAGTACTTC.

The chain combines TRBV2 with TRBJ2-2; no clear D. CDR1 is SNHLY and CDR2 is FYNNEI in the germline V gene. The CDR3 has 13 residues. Trimming pared 3 bases from V and 5 bases from J, leaving 7 bases between. The CDR3 here is CASSDLGTGELFF. The CDR3, as DNA: TGTGCCAGCAGTGACTTAGGTACCGGGGAGCTGTTTTTT.

The CDR3 reads CASSFPKGGSFQETQYF. The CDR3 DNA sequence: TGTGCCAGCAGTTTCCCGAAGGGCGGGAGCTTCCAAGAGACCCAGTACTTC. The gene calls are TRBV28 and TRBJ2-5, with 7 bases aligning to TRBD2. The V and J ends lost 3 bases and 1 base, in that order; junction bases with no gene match: 11. In germline, CDR1 is MDHEN, CDR2 SYDVKM. This CDR3 has 17 residues.

The gene calls are TRBV19 and TRBJ1-5, with D possibly being TRBD1 (6 bases). Germline values: CDR1 LNHDA, CDR2 SQIVND (reference sequence). The CDR3 is made up of 17 amino acids. V lost 3 bases to trimming and J lost 1 base, with 16 bases between them. The CDR3 spells CASSIWGANKSNQPQHF. DNA of the CDR3: TGTGCCAGTAGTATCTGGGGGGCGAATAAGAGCAATCAGCCCCAGCATTTT.

This chain uses TRBV3-1 (or the pseudogene TRBV3-2) with TRBJ1-3, with D tentatively TRBD1 (5 bases). The V end was cut by 4 bases, the J end by 1 base, with 14 bases between. This CDR3 has 16 amino acids. Per germline, CDR1 LGHDT and CDR2 YNNKEL (reference sequence). The CDR3 loop reads CASSPRLQASGNTIYF. The CDR3 nucleotides are TGTGCCAGCAGCCCCCGGTTACAGGCGTCTGGAAACACCATATATTTT.

The chain has TRBV28 and TRBJ2-7; perhaps TRBD2 as D (5 bases). With 6 bases removed from V and 12 bases from J, the gap between germline ends came to 21 bases. Germline CDR1 is MDHEN and CDR2 is SYDVKM. The CDR3 is made up of 13 amino acids. This chain's CDR3 is CASRDSGIDKAYF. The DNA of the CDR3 is TGTGCCAGCAGGGACTCCGGGATAGATAAGGCGTACTTC.

The gene calls are TRBV5-1 and TRBJ2-7; the match to TRBD2 covers 7 bases. The CDR3 covers 13 residues. Germline CDR1 SGHRS, CDR2 YFSETQ. V trimming: 6 bases; J trimming: 2 bases; junction bases outside the gene matches: 5. This chain's CDR3 is CASTWTSAYEQYF. DNA of the CDR3: TGCGCCAGCACCTGGACTAGTGCCTACGAGCAGTACTTC.

The chain links TRBV20-1 to TRBJ1-5; D not resolved. This CDR3 comprises 13 residues. The germline gives CDR1 DFQATT, CDR2 SNEGSKA (reference sequence). The V gene lost 3 bases and the J gene lost 3 bases, with 9 bases spanning the gap. The CDR3 sequence is CSASLGSNQPQHF. DNA of the CDR3: TGCAGTGCTAGTTTGGGCTCCAATCAGCCCCAGCATTTT.

This clone has just a few counts. The chain links TRBV14 to TRBJ2-1; TRBD2 aligns across 8 bases. The CDR3 covers 16 residues. V lost 1 base to trimming and J lost 7 bases; unmatched junction nucleotides: 9. Looked up from germline, CDR1 is SGHDN and CDR2 is FVKESK. The CDR3 nucleotides read TGTGCCAGCAGCCAAGGCACGGGGGGGCCTGGGAATGAGCAGTTCTTC. Translated, it gives CASSQGTGGPGNEQFF.

The chain employs TRBV2 and TRBJ2-5, with 7 bases lining up with TRBD1. The V gene end was trimmed by 10 bases and the J gene end by 1 base; junction bases not matched to a gene: 3. This CDR3 contains 12 residues. Germline V gene sequence: CDR1 SNHLY, CDR2 FYNNEI. CDR3 sequence reads: CATHRGQETQYF. As DNA, the CDR3 is TGTGCCACCCACAGGGGCCAAGAGACCCAGTACTTC.

V is TRBV10-3 and J is TRBJ1-2, with D hard to call. V was shortened by 3 bases and J by 4 bases, with 12 bases between the two germline ends. Germline assignment: CDR1 ENHRY and CDR2 SYGVKD. The CDR3 extends over 14 amino acids. The CDR3 region is CAISEIGGSYGYTF. The CDR3 coding sequence is TGTGCCATCAGTGAAATTGGCGGATCCTATGGCTACACCTTC.